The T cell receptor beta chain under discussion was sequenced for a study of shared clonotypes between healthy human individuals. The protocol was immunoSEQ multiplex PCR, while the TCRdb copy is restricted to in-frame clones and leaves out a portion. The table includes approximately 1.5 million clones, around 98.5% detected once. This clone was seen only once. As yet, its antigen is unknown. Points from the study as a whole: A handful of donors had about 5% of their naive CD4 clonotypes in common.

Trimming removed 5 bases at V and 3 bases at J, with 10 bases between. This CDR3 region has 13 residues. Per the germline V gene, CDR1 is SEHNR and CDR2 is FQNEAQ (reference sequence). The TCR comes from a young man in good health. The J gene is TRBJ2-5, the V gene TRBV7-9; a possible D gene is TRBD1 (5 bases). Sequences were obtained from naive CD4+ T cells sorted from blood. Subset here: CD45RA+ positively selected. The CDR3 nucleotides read TGTGCCAGCAGCGAATACAGGAAAGAGACCCAGTACTTC. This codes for CASSEYRKETQYF.